The clone carrying this T cell receptor (beta chain) was observed a few times. These data come from a study of control samples from healthy donors and cancer patients. Germline-derived CDR1 and CDR2 are LNHDA and SQIVND (reference sequence). The CDR3 loop spans 16 amino acids. V was clipped by 5 bases and J by 2 bases; unmatched bases: 6. Clones were read by immunoSEQ multiplex PCR, and TCRdb kept only the in-frame ones, dropping some. The table includes 150,000 to 200,000 clones, 94% detected once. The chain uses TRBV19 and TRBJ2-3; TRBD2 aligns across 11 bases. The TCR was taken from a man aged 60 to 75 with colorectal cancer. Input material: PBMCs. The CDR3 nucleotides read TGTGCCAGTAGTCCCGCTAGCGGGGGGATCACAGATACGCAGTATTTT. Translation gives CASSPASGGITDTQYF.